Sequencing of this T cell receptor (beta chain) was carried out in a study of early T cells in non-severe SARS-CoV-2 infection. Study as a whole: Sequencing of bulk RNA from unsorted whole blood was done, without chain pairing.

Unique molecular identifiers (one per individual cDNA molecule) were attached. TCRdb itself ran the 5' RACE reads through MiXCR, one entry per CDR3 protein. The sample lists tens of thousands of distinct CDR3 sequences, about 4.9% occurring once. Study-level points and caveats: VDJdb matching, biased toward anti-spike CD8 responses, missed private and CD4 specificities.

Trimming left V 4 bases short and J 1 base short, with 14 bases between. Germline lookup yields CDR1 GTSNPN and CDR2 SVGIG (reference sequence). The length of the CDR3 is 15 residues. This clonotype was recorded at least ten times. Antigen: not known. The receptor was derived from an adult who was a healthcare worker with PCR-confirmed SARS-CoV-2 infection or an uninfected control (not recorded which). The sample taken for sequencing was whole blood. The rearrangement uses TRBV30 and TRBJ1-3, with D uncertain. This chain's CDR3 is CAWNPIGESGNTIYF. Here the CDR3 DNA reads TGTGCCTGGAATCCTATCGGGGAATCTGGAAACACCATATATTTT.